This T cell receptor (beta chain) was sequenced in a study of blood T cell repertoires in COVID-19. Study-wide context: COVID-19 samples, acute and convalescent, were from the United States, Italy and Spain. From T cells, B-cell-depleted T cells, or PBMCs came the material, which was cDNA or gDNA.

Here immunoSEQ multiplex PCR was the method, and the copy in TCRdb shows in-frame clones only, minus some. Of 190,000 or so clones listed, about four fifths are singletons. Trimming at V came to 3 bases and at J to 4 bases, leaving 10 bases not matched to a gene. The CDR3 is 15 amino acids. Germline V gives CDR1 SGHNT, CDR2 YYREEE (reference sequence). All enrollees were about 18 to 89 years old and from some 24 US areas. The source material was PBMCs or T cells enriched from blood (not recorded which). J is TRBJ2-7 and V is TRBV5-4, with TRBD1 matching over 7 bases. This TCR was sampled from a man in his forties who had recovered from COVID-19. CDR3 amino acids: CASSSSGQARYEQYF. CDR3 DNA sequence: TGTGCCAGCAGCTCATCCGGACAGGCCAGGTACGAGCAGTACTTC.